The entry below gives a single T cell receptor beta chain sequence along with its context. Its antigen is undetermined. Germline CDR1 MGHRA, CDR2 YSYEKL. This CDR3 has 16 residues. Trimming cost V 1 base and J 2 bases; bases outside gene matches: 7. This sample was included in a study of cytomegalovirus exposure and HLA in healthy donors. Findings and caveats of the study: Links to common viral pathogens appeared, in a later analysis, for several of the most significant clusters.

Use of 60 Vbeta and 13 Jbeta primers characterized the PCR. Sequencing was performed with immunoSEQ multiplex PCR; in TCRdb, only in-frame clones are kept and a portion is missing. The data hold about 130,000 clones, with around 70% observed a single time. The chain employs TRBV4-1 and TRBJ2-7, with 8 bases that match TRBD1. The receptor comes from a male donor in good health and CMV-seronegative. The sequencing input was PBMCs. CDR3 DNA: TGCGCCAGCAGCCAAGGGGGGACAGGAACCCCCTACGAGCAGTACTTC. The encoded protein is CASSQGGTGTPYEQYF.